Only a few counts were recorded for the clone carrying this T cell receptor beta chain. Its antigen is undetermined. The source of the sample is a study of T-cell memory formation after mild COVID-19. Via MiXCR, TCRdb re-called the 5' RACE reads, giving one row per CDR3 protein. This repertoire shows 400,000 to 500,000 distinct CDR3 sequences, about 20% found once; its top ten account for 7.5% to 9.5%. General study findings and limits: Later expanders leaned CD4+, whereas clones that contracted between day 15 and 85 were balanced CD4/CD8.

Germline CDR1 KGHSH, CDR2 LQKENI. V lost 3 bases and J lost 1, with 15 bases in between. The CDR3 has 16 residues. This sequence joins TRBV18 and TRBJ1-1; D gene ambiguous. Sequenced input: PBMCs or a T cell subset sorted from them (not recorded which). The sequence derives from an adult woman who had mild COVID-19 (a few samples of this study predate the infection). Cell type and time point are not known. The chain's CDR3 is CASSPTQGRTNTEAFF. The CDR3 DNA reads TGTGCCAGCTCACCGACCCAAGGACGGACGAACACTGAAGCTTTCTTT.